This T cell receptor (beta chain) appears in the sequencing data of a study of tumor-infiltrating lymphocytes in oesophageal squamous cell carcinoma. About this clonotype itself: One end of the junction does not line up with germline, which may come from a read error.

TCRdb itself ran the PCR reads through MiXCR, one entry per CDR3 protein. The table lists some 15,000 distinct CDR3 sequences, approximately 52% of them singletons. Germline V lookup: CDR1 SGHNT, CDR2 YYREEE (reference sequence). The CDR3 runs to 16 residues. This sequence was found in a female donor with esophageal squamous cell carcinoma. Specimen: esophageal tumor tissue. The chain joins TRBV5-4 to TRBJ2-1, with TRBD2 matching over 7 bases. This CDR3 is CASSLEGGSSYNEQFF. The DNA for the CDR3 is TGCGCCAGCAGCTTGGAGGGCGGGAGCTCCTACAATGAGCAGTTCTTC. Combining the CDR3 with reference TRBV5-4 and TRBJ2-1 gives the whole variable domain ETGVTQSPTHLIKTRGQQVTLRCSSQSGHNTVSWYQQALGQGPQFIFQYYREEENGRGNFPPRFSGLQFPNYSSELNVNALELDDSALYLCASSLEGGSSYNEQFFGPGTRLTVL.